This T cell receptor (beta chain) originates from a study of Graves' ophthalmopathy and Graves' hyperthyroidism. The wider study: Ahead of any treatment, peripheral blood was obtained at the initial diagnosis.

The CDR3 extends over 16 amino acids. Germline V gives CDR1 ENHRY, CDR2 SYGVKD. The study amplified TCR beta CDR3 regions using RNA transcripts. In the first round, RT-PCR was carried out with HTBI primers, and a multiplex PCR formed the second round. Each CDR3 protein is one row after TCRdb ran MiXCR on the multiplex PCR reads. This sample has 600,000 to 950,000 distinct CDR3 sequences, with 35% to 50% found just once. Study results and caveats: Blood samples also showed most expanded thyroid clonotypes exceeding 0.001 frequency.

All donors with ophthalmopathy were recorded as having moderate-to-severe activity, CAS ≥3, NOSPECS ≥4 and a duration under 3 months. A roughly 10 ml volume of fresh peripheral blood provided the PBMCs. In the case of this clonotype: Its specificity is not known. The junction differs from germline at one of its ends, possibly a read error.

The sequenced material came from peripheral blood. This chain links TRBV10-3 with TRBJ2-5, with 9 bases that match TRBD2. This clonotype originated in an adult man with Graves' ophthalmopathy. The DNA of the CDR3 is TGTGCCAGCAGTGACCTTAGCGGGGGACTACAAGAGACCCAGTACTTC. Amino acid sequence: CASSDLSGGLQETQYF.